These T cell receptor beta chains were read from a single sample in a study of naive and memory T cell subsets. In TCRdb, the UMI-ligation and nested PCR reads were re-called with MiXCR into one record per CDR3 protein. The sample lists approximately 140,000 distinct CDR3 sequences, approximately 21% occurring once. Sequenced material: naive CD8+ T cells from blood. The source is a human donor in good health. Each CDR3 is given with its conserved first and last residue. Each record gives: V gene, J gene, CDR3 protein.

TRBV12-3/TRBV12-4	TRBJ2-7	CASSFYLASGTYEQYF
TRBV6-1	TRBJ2-1	CASPRTSGLSYNEQFF
TRBV7-6	TRBJ2-3	CASSSEGLATSTDTQYF
TRBV29-1	TRBJ2-7	CSVEDLSARGGYGGSYEQYF
TRBV20-1	TRBJ1-5	CSARDRENSNQPQHF
TRBV9	TRBJ2-1	CASSPKTGAEYNEQFF
TRBV27	TRBJ1-4	CASSLWAGDEKLFF
TRBV6-2/TRBV6-3	TRBJ1-6	CASSEGQQSSYNSPLHF
TRBV29-1	TRBJ1-2	CSVEDPRSSHYGYTF
TRBV11-2	TRBJ2-7	CASSLVEAYEQYF
TRBV12-3/TRBV12-4	TRBJ1-6	CASRLKSPINSPLHF
TRBV28	TRBJ2-4	CASTPLTGTRGDIQYF
TRBV6-5	TRBJ1-2	CASGSVRETVDGYTF
TRBV28	TRBJ2-5	CASSYTGDPGETQYF
TRBV20-1	TRBJ2-3	CSARDLASGRAADTQYF
TRBV13	TRBJ2-7	CASSLYGKGITYEQYF
TRBV28	TRBJ1-5	CASSLGQSNQPQHF
TRBV6-5	TRBJ1-5	CASSWSWEQPQHF
TRBV9	TRBJ1-5	CASSVGDDRESNQPQHF
TRBV6-5	TRBJ2-1	CASSYFWNGLSGSQNNEQFF
TRBV28	TRBJ1-4	CASSSDRVYNEKLFF
TRBV28	TRBJ2-1	CASSPPGSYNEQFF
TRBV7-9	TRBJ2-5	CASSSIQETQYF